This entry lists 32 T cell receptor beta chains sequenced from one sample in a study of cytomegalovirus exposure and HLA in healthy donors. 13 Jbeta primers and 60 Vbeta primers were used for the PCR. Profiling relied on immunoSEQ multiplex PCR, and the TCRdb table lists in-frame clones only, not all of them. The table shows around 95,000 clones, with roughly 80% occurring only once. Sequencing used PBMCs. These receptors came from a man younger than 45 in good health and CMV-seropositive.

The chain has TRBV7-6 and TRBJ2-1, with 8 nucleotides matching TRBD2. The CDR3 covers 15 residues. V dropped 2 bases and J dropped 3; count of bases not matched to a gene: 3. Germline lookup yields CDR1 SGHVS and CDR2 FNYEAQ. CDR3 loop: CASSLITSGYNEQFF. The DNA for the CDR3 is TGTGCCAGCAGCTTAATAACTAGCGGCTACAATGAGCAGTTCTTC.

This chain links TRBV4-2 with TRBJ2-5, with D maybe TRBD2 (5 bases). The end of the DNA aligns better with TRBJ2-7, so the J call may be wrong. From germline, CDR1 is LGHNA and CDR2 YNFKEQ. The CDR3 loop spans 12 amino acids. The CDR3 bases are TGTGCCAGCAGCTCCCGGGAAGACGAGCAGTACTTC. Protein product: CASSSREDEQYF.

The genes are TRBV6-5 and TRBJ1-5; 8 positions match TRBD1. V gave up 5 bases and J gave up 7 bases; unmatched junction bases: 7. In germline, CDR1 is MNHEY, CDR2 SVGAGI. The CDR3 is 14 residues long. In DNA form, the CDR3 reads TGTGCCAGCAGTGAAGACGGACAGGGACAGCCCCAGCATTTT. Its translation: CASSEDGQGQPQHF.

The chain combines TRBV14 with TRBJ2-1, with D hard to call. Trimming removed 0 bases at V and 0 bases at J, with 18 bases between. Germline-derived CDR1 and CDR2 are SGHDN and FVKESK. The CDR3 totals 19 residues. CDR3 residues: CASSQDLPGATVSYNEQFF. The CDR3 bases are TGTGCCAGCAGCCAAGATCTGCCAGGCGCTACTGTCTCCTACAATGAGCAGTTCTTC. Together with reference TRBV14 and TRBJ2-1, the CDR3 gives the full variable domain: EAGVTQFPSHSVIEKGQTVTLRCDPISGHDNLYWYRRVMGKEIKFLLHFVKESKQDESGMPNNRFLAERTGGTYSTLKVQPAELEDSGVYFCASSQDLPGATVSYNEQFFGPGTRLTVL.

The chain is built from TRBV7-9 and TRBJ1-1; perhaps TRBD1 as D (5 bases). V was shortened by 5 bases and J by 1 base, with 11 bases between the two germline ends. The germline CDR1 and CDR2 sequences are SEHNR and FQNEAQ (reference sequence). The length of the CDR3 is 14 residues. The CDR3 protein is CASSDRGWNTEAFF. For the CDR3, the DNA is TGTGCCAGCAGCGATAGGGGCTGGAACACTGAAGCTTTCTTT.

The chain has TRBV28 and TRBJ2-7; 14 nucleotides agree with TRBD2. Germline values: CDR1 MDHEN, CDR2 SYDVKM. This CDR3 contains 15 residues. With 5 bases clipped from V and 7 bases from J, the junction kept 7 bases outside the gene matches. CDR3 sequence reads: CASSPGLAGGEEQYF. Written as DNA, the CDR3 is TGTGCCAGCAGTCCCGGACTAGCGGGAGGTGAAGAGCAGTACTTC.

With regard to this clone: Because the CDR3 is missing its conserved closing phenylalanine or tryptophan, this is likely a read error. V usage is TRBV9 and J usage is TRBJ2-7; 10 nucleotides agree with TRBD2. CDR3 length: 17 residues. From germline, CDR1 is SGDLS and CDR2 YYNGEE. Losses at the gene ends were 0 bases for V and 1 base for J; bases not matched to a gene: 7. DNA for the CDR3: TGTGCCAGCAGCGTAGGAACTAGCGGGATTCCTTCCTACGAGCAGTACCTC. Encoded protein: CASSVGTSGIPSYEQYL.

V is TRBV6-5 and J is TRBJ1-1; D unclear. Germline CDR1 and CDR2: MNHEY and SVGAGI. V was trimmed by 2 bases and J by 1 base, leaving 5 bases between them. The CDR3 covers 13 residues. CDR3 region: CASSYEPNTEAFF. CDR3 nucleotides: TGTGCCAGCAGTTACGAGCCGAACACTGAAGCTTTCTTT.

This CDR3 reads CASSPPGTGNTGELFF. In DNA form, the CDR3 reads TGTGCCAGCTCACCACCAGGGACAGGGAACACCGGGGAGCTGTTTTTT. The chain is built from TRBV18 and TRBJ2-2; 8 nucleotides agree with TRBD1. Germline CDR1 and CDR2: KGHSH and LQKENI. V trimming: 0 bases; J trimming: 1 base; junction bases outside the gene matches: 1. This CDR3 contains 16 residues.

This chain joins TRBV6-1 and TRBJ2-3; 9 nucleotides match TRBD2. J lost 4 bases, V lost 4 bases, and 9 bases had no gene match. CDR1 and CDR2 (germline): MNHNS, SASEGT. The CDR3 spans 16 residues. The CDR3 DNA is TGTGCCAGCAGTGGACCGGGACTAGCTCGTGCAGATACGCAGTATTTT. Protein: CASSGPGLARADTQYF.

This clone showed up just a few times. The CDR3 DNA reads TGTGCCAGCAGTTACCCGGCGGCGTACTACGAGCAGTACTTC. It is translated as CASSYPAAYYEQYF. This rearrangement joins TRBV6-6 to TRBJ2-7; D uncertain. There are 14 residues in the CDR3. Germline lookup yields CDR1 MNHNY and CDR2 SVGAGI (reference sequence). V was cut by 2 bases and J by 3 bases, with 11 bases left in between.

The CDR3 region is CASSLASRTGSSYEQYF. CDR3 bases: TGTGCCAGCAGTTTGGCCTCTAGGACAGGGAGCTCCTACGAGCAGTACTTC. The chain is built from TRBV28 and TRBJ2-7; TRBD1 matches 8 bases. Per germline, CDR1 MDHEN and CDR2 SYDVKM. V shed 3 bases, J shed 0 bases, and the junction held 10 bases outside the gene matches. The CDR3 spans 17 residues.

This chain joins TRBV11-3 and TRBJ2-5; D not resolved. Judging by the DNA end, TRBJ2-7 fits better; the J call may be wrong. This CDR3 is 14 amino acids long. Germline CDR1 reads SGHNT; CDR2 reads YENEEA. The CDR3 sequence is CASSLDSGPYEQYF. In nucleotides, the CDR3 is TGTGCCAGCAGCTTAGATTCGGGTCCCTACGAGCAGTACTTC.

The V call is TRBV14, the J call TRBJ2-1, with D unclear. Germline V gene data show CDR1 as SGHDN and CDR2 as FVKESK. This CDR3 contains 15 residues. Deletions cut 1 base from V and 0 bases from J, with 7 bases between. The CDR3 protein is CASSQGLGSYNEQFF. CDR3 sequence (DNA): TGTGCCAGCAGCCAAGGGCTAGGCTCCTACAATGAGCAGTTCTTC.

The chain is built from TRBV30 and TRBJ1-2; 7 bases agree with TRBD1. Germline V lookup: CDR1 GTSNPN, CDR2 SVGIG (reference sequence). CDR3 length equals 13 residues. The J segment lost 4 bases and the V segment lost 2 bases, leaving 4 bases of the junction unmatched. Written as DNA, the CDR3 is TGTGCCTGGAGTACGGCAGGGGGCTATGGCTACACCTTC. This encodes CAWSTAGGYGYTF. Complete variable domain (other parts from reference TRBV30 and TRBJ1-2): SQTIHQWPATLVQPVGSPLSLECTVEGTSNPNLYWYRQAAGRGLQLLFYSVGIGQISSEVPQNLSASRPQDRQFILSSKKLLLSDSGFYLCAWSTAGGYGYTFGSGTRLTVV.

V and J are TRBV6-1 and TRBJ1-2, with 9 bases lining up with TRBD1. Trimming at V came to 9 bases and at J to 4 bases, leaving 6 bases not matched to a gene. CDR1 is MNHNS, CDR2 SASEGT, per germline. CDR3 length: 13 residues. The CDR3 DNA follows: TGTGCCAGTCGAAGGACAGGGGTCTATGGCTACACCTTC. This sequence encodes CASRRTGVYGYTF.

The chain joins TRBV12-5 to TRBJ2-5; TRBD1 aligns across 7 bases. The CDR3 loop spans 15 amino acids. The V segment lost 2 bases and the J segment 4 bases; nucleotides outside the gene matches: 7. The germline CDR1 and CDR2 sequences are LGHNT and FRNRAP. CDR3 DNA: TGTGCTAGTGGTTTGTACAGGGGTATCGGAGAGACCCAGTACTTC. Translation: CASGLYRGIGETQYF.

The chain uses TRBV5-8 and TRBJ2-5; 8 bases fit TRBD1. Germline V gives CDR1 SGHTS, CDR2 YDEGEE. Unmatched junction bases numbered 4, after V lost 5 bases and J lost 4 bases. This CDR3 region has 13 residues. The CDR3: CASRHGTGETQYF. The CDR3 DNA reads as TGTGCCAGCAGACACGGGACAGGAGAGACCCAGTACTTC.

CDR3 bases: TGTGCCAGCAGCTTAACGTCCGCGGCCTCCCCTTACAATGAGCAGTTCTTC. Translating gives CASSLTSAASPYNEQFF. This chain connects TRBV11-2 to TRBJ2-1; D unresolved. There are 17 residues in the CDR3. V was cut by 2 bases and J by 4 bases, with 18 bases left in between. Germline V gene lookup returns CDR1 SGHAT and CDR2 FQNNGV.

This clone came up once. This chain uses TRBV19 with TRBJ2-2; the D gene is possibly TRBD2 (7 bases). The CDR3 consists of 17 residues. The germline V gene has CDR1 LNHDA and CDR2 SQIVND (reference sequence). Deletions cut 4 bases from V and 5 bases from J, with 20 bases between. This chain's CDR3 is CASSRLAVRGGTGELFF. The DNA for the CDR3 is TGTGCCAGTAGTAGGCTAGCGGTCAGGGGTGGGACCGGGGAGCTGTTTTTT.

This clone was seen a few times. V and J are TRBV7-9 and TRBJ1-1; tentative D call: TRBD1 (6 bases). The CDR3 is 14 residues long. Trimming shortened V by 3 bases and J by 1 base, and 9 bases separated the two germline ends. Germline loops: CDR1 SEHNR, CDR2 FQNEAQ (reference sequence). The CDR3 is CASSLQGSNTEAFF. CDR3 bases: TGTGCCAGCAGCTTGCAGGGGTCGAACACTGAAGCTTTCTTT.

The J gene is TRBJ1-1, the V gene TRBV27; tentative D call: TRBD1 (5 bases). The germline gives CDR1 MNHEY, CDR2 SMNVEV (reference sequence). Trimming removed 5 bases at V and 5 bases at J, with 6 bases between. The CDR3 is 11 amino acids. CDR3 DNA sequence: TGTGCCAGCAGTCGGGGGACTGAAGCTTTCTTT. Translation: CASSRGTEAFF.

The CDR3 region has the DNA TGTGCCAGCAGCCCTTGGGGGCCATCTGGAAACACCATATATTTT. This sequence encodes CASSPWGPSGNTIYF. The genes are TRBV2 and TRBJ1-3; possible D gene TRBD1, 6 bases. CDR1 is SNHLY and CDR2 is FYNNEI in the germline V gene. V was cut by 6 bases and J by 1 base, with 13 bases left in between. This CDR3 is 15 amino acids long.

The J gene is TRBJ1-1, the V gene TRBV6-1, with D possibly TRBD1 on 6 matching bases. Germline values: CDR1 MNHNS, CDR2 SASEGT. Deletions cut 6 bases from V and 0 bases from J, with 11 bases between. The length of the CDR3 is 14 residues. The CDR3 nucleotides read TGTGCCAGCAGCAAAACAGGGTTGAACACTGAAGCTTTCTTT. Translated: CASSKTGLNTEAFF.

The chain is built from TRBV14 and TRBJ2-1; 9 bases map to TRBD2. Germline V CDR1 and CDR2: SGHDN, FVKESK. CDR3 length: 17 amino acids. V was clipped by 4 bases and J by 0 bases; unmatched bases: 7. CDR3 nucleotide sequence: TGTGCCAGCAGCCCTGTAGCGGGGGCGAGCTCCTACAATGAGCAGTTCTTC. Protein: CASSPVAGASSYNEQFF.

The J gene is TRBJ2-1, the V gene TRBV7-2; possibly TRBD1 for D (6 bases). The CDR3 extends over 14 amino acids. The V and J ends lost 4 bases and 4 bases respectively, with 11 bases between them. CDR1 SGHTA and CDR2 FQGNSA come from the germline V gene. The CDR3 DNA is TGTGCCAGCAGCTCTGACAGGAGTTACAATGAGCAGTTCTTC. Translation gives CASSSDRSYNEQFF.

This chain connects TRBV6-1 to TRBJ2-1; 14 bases are shared with TRBD2. This CDR3 has 15 amino acids. Germline trimming cut 3 bases from V and 6 bases from J; bases unmatched to any gene: 1. Germline V gives CDR1 MNHNS, CDR2 SASEGT. Here the CDR3 reads CASSEGLAGVNEQFF. The CDR3 region has the DNA TGTGCCAGCAGTGAGGGACTAGCGGGAGTCAATGAGCAGTTCTTC.

The CDR3: CASSLVQGWDEQFF. CDR3 DNA: TGCGCCAGCAGCTTGGTGCAGGGGTGGGATGAGCAGTTCTTC. The chain uses TRBV5-1 and TRBJ2-1, with D maybe TRBD1 (6 bases). Trimming took off 0 bases at V and 8 bases at J, with 12 bases between the two ends. Germline V gene data show CDR1 as SGHRS and CDR2 as YFSETQ. The CDR3 consists of 14 residues.

J is TRBJ2-7 and V is TRBV9; a weak D match, TRBD1 (5 bases). V lost 4 bases to trimming and J lost 1 base, with 15 bases between them. Germline loops: CDR1 SGDLS, CDR2 YYNGEE. The CDR3 has 15 amino acids. This CDR3 reads CASSPSRAGSYEQYF. In DNA, the CDR3 is TGTGCCAGCAGCCCAAGCAGGGCTGGATCCTACGAGCAGTACTTC.

This clone was detected only once. This sequence joins TRBV5-1 and TRBJ2-1; 11 bases are a match to TRBD2. The CDR3 is made up of 16 amino acids. After removal of 0 bases from V and 5 bases from J, the junction contained 4 bases not matched to a gene. The V gene's germline CDR1 is SGHRS and CDR2 YFSETQ. CDR3 protein: CASSLEGTSGNNEQFF. The CDR3 DNA reads as TGCGCCAGCAGCTTGGAGGGGACTAGCGGAAACAATGAGCAGTTCTTC.

The rearrangement joins TRBV10-1 to TRBJ2-7; D gene unclear. Germline CDR1 WNHNN, CDR2 SYGVQD (reference sequence). Trimming stripped 7 bases from V and 5 bases from J, with 12 bases between. This CDR3 has 12 amino acids. The CDR3 DNA is TGCGCCAGCATCCACCTTAGTCACGAGCAGTACTTC. This sequence encodes CASIHLSHEQYF.

The chain has TRBV7-8 and TRBJ2-2; possible D gene TRBD2, 5 bases. This CDR3 contains 16 residues. With 4 bases removed from V and 0 bases from J, the gap between germline ends came to 12 bases. Germline CDR1 is SGHVS and CDR2 is FQNEAQ. CDR3 in amino acids: CASSSTNPANTGELFF. The CDR3 nucleotides are TGTGCCAGCAGCTCGACTAACCCCGCGAACACCGGGGAGCTGTTTTTT.